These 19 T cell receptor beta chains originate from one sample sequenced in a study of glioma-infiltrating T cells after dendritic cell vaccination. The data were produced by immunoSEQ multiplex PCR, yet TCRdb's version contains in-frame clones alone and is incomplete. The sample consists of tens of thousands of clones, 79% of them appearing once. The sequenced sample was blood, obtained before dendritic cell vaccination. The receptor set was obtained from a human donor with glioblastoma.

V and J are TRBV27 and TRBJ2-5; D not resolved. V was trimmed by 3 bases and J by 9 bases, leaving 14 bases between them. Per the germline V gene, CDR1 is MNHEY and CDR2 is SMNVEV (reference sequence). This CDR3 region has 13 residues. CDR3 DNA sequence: TGTGCCAGCAGTTTGACATCCAAGAGATCCCAGTACTTC. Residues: CASSLTSKRSQYF.

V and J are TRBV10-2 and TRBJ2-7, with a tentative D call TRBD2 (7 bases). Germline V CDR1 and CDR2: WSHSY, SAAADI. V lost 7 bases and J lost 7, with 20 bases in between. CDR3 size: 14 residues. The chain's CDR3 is CASTPWGGPGEQYF. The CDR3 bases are TGCGCCAGCACCCCCTGGGGGGGGCCGGGAGAGCAGTACTTC.

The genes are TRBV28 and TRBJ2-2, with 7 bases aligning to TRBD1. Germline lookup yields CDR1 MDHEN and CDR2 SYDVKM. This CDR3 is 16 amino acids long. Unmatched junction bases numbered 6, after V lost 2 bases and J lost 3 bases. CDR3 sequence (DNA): TGTGCCAGCAGTTTAACGGGGCAGGGGGACACCGGGGAGCTGTTTTTT. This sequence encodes CASSLTGQGDTGELFF.

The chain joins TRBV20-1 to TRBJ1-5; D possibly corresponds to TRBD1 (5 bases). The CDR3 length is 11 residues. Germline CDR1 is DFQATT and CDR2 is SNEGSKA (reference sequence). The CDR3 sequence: CSTFGGGAQHF. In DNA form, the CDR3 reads TGCAGCACATTCGGGGGAGGAGCCCAGCATTTT.

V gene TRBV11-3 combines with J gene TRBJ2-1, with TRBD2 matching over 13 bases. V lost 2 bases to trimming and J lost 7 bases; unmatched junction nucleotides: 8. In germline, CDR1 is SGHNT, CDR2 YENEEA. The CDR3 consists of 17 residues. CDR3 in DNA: TGTGCCAGCAGCTTAACCGGACTAGCGGGAGTGAATAATGAGCAGTTCTTC. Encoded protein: CASSLTGLAGVNNEQFF. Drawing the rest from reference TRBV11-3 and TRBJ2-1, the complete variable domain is EAGVVQSPRYKIIEKKQPVAFWCNPISGHNTLYWYLQNLGQGPELLIRYENEEAVDDSQLPKDRFSAERLKGVDSTLKIQPAELGDSAVYLCASSLTGLAGVNNEQFFGPGTRLTVL.

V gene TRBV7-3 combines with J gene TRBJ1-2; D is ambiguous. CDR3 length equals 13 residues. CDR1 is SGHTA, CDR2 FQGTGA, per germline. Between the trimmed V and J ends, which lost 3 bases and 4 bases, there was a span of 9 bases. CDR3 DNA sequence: TGTGCCAGCAGCTTGACGGGTGCCTATGGCTACACCTTC. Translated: CASSLTGAYGYTF.

CDR3 bases: TGTGCCCGTACTTCGAGGGTAGGGGGCCTTAATAGCAATCAGCCCCAGCATTTT. Encoded protein: CARTSRVGGLNSNQPQHF. The chain is built from TRBV7-3 and TRBJ1-5, with TRBD1 identical over 7 bases. The germline CDR1 and CDR2 sequences are SGHTA and FQGTGA. The CDR3 spans 18 residues. With V trimmed by 11 bases and J by 0 bases, 19 bases remained unmatched.

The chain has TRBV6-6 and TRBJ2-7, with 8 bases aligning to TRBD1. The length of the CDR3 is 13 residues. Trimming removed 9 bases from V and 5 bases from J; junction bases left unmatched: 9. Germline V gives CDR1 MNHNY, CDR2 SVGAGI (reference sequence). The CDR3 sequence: CASKGQAVNEQYF. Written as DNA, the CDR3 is TGTGCCAGTAAGGGACAGGCAGTAAACGAGCAGTACTTC.

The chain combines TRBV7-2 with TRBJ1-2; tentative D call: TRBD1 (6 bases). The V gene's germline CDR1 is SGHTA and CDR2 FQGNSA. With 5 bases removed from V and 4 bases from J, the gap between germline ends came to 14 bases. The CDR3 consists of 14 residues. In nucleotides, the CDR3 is TGTGCCAGCAGCCTCAACAGGGTTGGCTATGGCTACACCTTC. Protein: CASSLNRVGYGYTF.

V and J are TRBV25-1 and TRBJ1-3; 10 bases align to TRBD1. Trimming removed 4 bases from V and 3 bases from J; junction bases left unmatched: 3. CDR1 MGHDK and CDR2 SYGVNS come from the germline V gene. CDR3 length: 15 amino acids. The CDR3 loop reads CASSGTGGFGNTIYF. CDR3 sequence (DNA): TGTGCCAGCAGTGGGACAGGGGGTTTTGGAAACACCATATATTTT. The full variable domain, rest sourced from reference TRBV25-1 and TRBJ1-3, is EADIYQTPRYLVIGTGKKITLECSQTMGHDKMYWYQQDPGMELHLIHYSYGVNSTEKGDLSSESTVSRIRTEHFPLTLESARPSHTSQYLCASSGTGGFGNTIYFGEGSWLTVV.

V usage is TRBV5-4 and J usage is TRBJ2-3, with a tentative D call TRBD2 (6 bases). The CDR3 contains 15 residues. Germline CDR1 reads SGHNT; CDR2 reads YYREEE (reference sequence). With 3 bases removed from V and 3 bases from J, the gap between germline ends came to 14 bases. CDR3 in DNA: TGTGCCAGCAGCTCCTTTGGCGGGATAACAGATACGCAGTATTTT. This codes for CASSSFGGITDTQYF.

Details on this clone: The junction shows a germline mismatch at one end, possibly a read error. This chain's CDR3 is CASSYARGFESGNTIYF. The CDR3 DNA sequence: TGTGCTAGCAGCTACGCCAGGGGGTTTGAGTCTGGAAACACCATATATTTT. The gene calls are TRBV7-7 and TRBJ1-3; 7 nucleotides agree with TRBD1. This CDR3 comprises 17 residues. The germline gives CDR1 SSHAT, CDR2 FNYEAQ (reference sequence). The whole variable domain, filled in from reference TRBV7-7 and TRBJ1-3, reads GAGVSQSPRYKVTKRGQDVTLRCDPISSHATLYWYQQALGQGPEFLTYFNYEAQPDKSGLPSDRFSAERPEGSISTLTIQRTEQRDSAMYRCASSYARGFESGNTIYFGEGSWLTVV.

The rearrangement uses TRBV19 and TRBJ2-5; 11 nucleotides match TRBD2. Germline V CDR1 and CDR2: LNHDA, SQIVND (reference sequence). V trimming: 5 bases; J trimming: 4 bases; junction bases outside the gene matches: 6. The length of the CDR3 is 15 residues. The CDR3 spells CASSPVAGGRETQYF. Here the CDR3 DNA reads TGTGCCAGTAGTCCGGTAGCGGGAGGGCGAGAGACCCAGTACTTC.

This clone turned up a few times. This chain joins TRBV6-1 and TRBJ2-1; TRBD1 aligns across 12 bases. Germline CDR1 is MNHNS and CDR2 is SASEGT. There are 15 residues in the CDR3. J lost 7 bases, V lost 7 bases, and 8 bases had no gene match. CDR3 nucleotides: TGTGCCAGCAAATCCAGGGACAGGGGGCTGAATGAGCAGTTCTTC. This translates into CASKSRDRGLNEQFF.

The CDR3 DNA reads TGTGCCTGGAGGGATCACGGACAGGGCTACACCGGGGAGCTGTTTTTT. Translated, it gives CAWRDHGQGYTGELFF. The V and J genes are TRBV30 and TRBJ2-2, with TRBD1 matching over 8 bases. Unmatched junction bases numbered 9, after V lost 3 bases and J lost 3 bases. Germline lookup yields CDR1 GTSNPN and CDR2 SVGIG (reference sequence). This CDR3 region has 16 residues.

CDR3 residues: CASICTGQGGEQYF. The CDR3, as DNA: TGCGCCAGCATTTGCACGGGACAGGGAGGCGAGCAGTACTTC. This chain links TRBV10-1 with TRBJ2-7, with 9 bases matching TRBD1. The CDR3 totals 14 residues. From germline, CDR1 is WNHNN and CDR2 SYGVQD (reference sequence). Trimming at V came to 7 bases and at J to 6 bases, leaving 10 bases not matched to a gene.

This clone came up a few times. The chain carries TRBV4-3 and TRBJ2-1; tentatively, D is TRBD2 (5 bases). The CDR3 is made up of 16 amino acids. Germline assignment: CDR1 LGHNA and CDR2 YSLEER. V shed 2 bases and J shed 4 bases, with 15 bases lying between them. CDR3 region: CASSQLAPEGYNEQFF. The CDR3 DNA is TGCGCCAGCAGCCAACTGGCCCCAGAGGGTTACAATGAGCAGTTCTTC.

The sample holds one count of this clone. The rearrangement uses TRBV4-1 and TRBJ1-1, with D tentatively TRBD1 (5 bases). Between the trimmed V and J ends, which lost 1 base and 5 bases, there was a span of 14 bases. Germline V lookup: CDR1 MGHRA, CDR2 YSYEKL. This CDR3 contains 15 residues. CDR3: CASSQGRGMRTEAFF. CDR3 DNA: TGCGCCAGCAGCCAAGGGAGGGGTATGAGGACTGAAGCTTTCTTT.

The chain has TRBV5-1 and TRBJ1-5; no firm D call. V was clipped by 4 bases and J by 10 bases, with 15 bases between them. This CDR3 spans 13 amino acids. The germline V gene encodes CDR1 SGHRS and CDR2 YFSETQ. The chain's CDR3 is CASSTGPGEPQHF. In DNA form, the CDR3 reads TGCGCCAGCAGCACGGGCCCCGGGGAACCCCAGCATTTT.